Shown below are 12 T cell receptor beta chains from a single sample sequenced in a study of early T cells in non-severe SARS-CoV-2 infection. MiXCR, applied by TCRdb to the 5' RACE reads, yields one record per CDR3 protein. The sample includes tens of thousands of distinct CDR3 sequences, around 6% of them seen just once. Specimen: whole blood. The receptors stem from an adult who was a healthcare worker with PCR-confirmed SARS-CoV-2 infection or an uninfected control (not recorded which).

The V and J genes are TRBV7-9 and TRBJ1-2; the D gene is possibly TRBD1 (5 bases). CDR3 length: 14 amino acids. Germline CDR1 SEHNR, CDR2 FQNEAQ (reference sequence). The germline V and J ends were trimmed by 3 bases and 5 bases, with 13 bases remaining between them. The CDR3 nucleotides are TGTGCCAGCAGCTTGTTGCAGGGAGAATATGGCTACACCTTC. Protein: CASSLLQGEYGYTF.

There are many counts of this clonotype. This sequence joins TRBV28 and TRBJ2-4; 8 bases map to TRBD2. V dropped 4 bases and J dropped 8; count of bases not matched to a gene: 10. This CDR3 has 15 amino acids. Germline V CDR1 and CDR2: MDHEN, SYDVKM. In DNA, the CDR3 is TGTGCCAGCAGTTCCCTCCTTGGGCGGGGGGACATTCAGTACTTC. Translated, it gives CASSSLLGRGDIQYF.

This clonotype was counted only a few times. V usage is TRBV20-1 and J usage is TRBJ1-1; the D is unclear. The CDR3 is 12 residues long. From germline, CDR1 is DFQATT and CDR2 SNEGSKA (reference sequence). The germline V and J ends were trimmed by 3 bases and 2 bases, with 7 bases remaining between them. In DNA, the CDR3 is TGCAGTGCTAGTGATGGAAACACTGAAGCTTTCTTT. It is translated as CSASDGNTEAFF.

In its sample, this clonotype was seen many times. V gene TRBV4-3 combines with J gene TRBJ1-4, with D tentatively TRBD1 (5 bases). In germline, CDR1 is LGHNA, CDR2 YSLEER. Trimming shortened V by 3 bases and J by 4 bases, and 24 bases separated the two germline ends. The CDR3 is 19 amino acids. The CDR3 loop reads CASSHGELRPGRSNEKLFF. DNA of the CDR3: TGCGCCAGCAGCCATGGGGAGCTGAGACCGGGACGGAGTAATGAAAAACTGTTTTTT.

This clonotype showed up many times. The CDR3 DNA reads as TGCGCCAGCAGCCAGAGCTGGGCGGGGGCCAAAAACATTCAGTACTTC. This sequence encodes CASSQSWAGAKNIQYF. The chain joins TRBV4-3 to TRBJ2-4; a weak D match, TRBD2 (6 bases). The CDR3 is 16 amino acids. V gave up 3 bases and J gave up 1 base, with 13 bases separating them. The V gene's germline CDR1 is LGHNA and CDR2 YSLEER.

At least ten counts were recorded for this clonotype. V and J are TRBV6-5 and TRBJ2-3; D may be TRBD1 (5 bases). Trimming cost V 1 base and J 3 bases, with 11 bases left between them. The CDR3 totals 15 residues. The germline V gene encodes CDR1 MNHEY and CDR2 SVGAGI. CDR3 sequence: CASSYLGAQTDTQYF. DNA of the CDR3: TGTGCCAGCAGTTACTTAGGGGCCCAAACAGATACGCAGTATTTT.

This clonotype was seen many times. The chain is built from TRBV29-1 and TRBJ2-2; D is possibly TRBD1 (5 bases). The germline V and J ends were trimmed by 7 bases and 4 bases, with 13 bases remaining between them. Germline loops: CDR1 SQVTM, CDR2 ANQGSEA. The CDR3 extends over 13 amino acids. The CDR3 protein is CSAESRGTGELFF. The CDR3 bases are TGCAGCGCCGAGAGTAGGGGCACCGGGGAGCTGTTTTTT.

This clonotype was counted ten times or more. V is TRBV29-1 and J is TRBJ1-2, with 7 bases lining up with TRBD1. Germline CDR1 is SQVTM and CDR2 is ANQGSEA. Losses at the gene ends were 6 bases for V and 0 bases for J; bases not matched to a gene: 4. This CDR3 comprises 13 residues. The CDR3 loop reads CSVTGSPNYGYTF. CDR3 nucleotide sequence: TGCAGCGTGACAGGGTCCCCTAACTATGGCTACACCTTC.

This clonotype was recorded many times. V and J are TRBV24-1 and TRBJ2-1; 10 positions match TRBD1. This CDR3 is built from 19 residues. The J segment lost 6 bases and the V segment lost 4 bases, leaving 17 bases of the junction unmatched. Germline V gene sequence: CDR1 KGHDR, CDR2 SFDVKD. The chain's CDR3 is CATSEGQGFVFGRTNEQFF. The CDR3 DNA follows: TGTGCCACCAGTGAGGGACAGGGGTTTGTTTTTGGTCGTACCAATGAGCAGTTCTTC.

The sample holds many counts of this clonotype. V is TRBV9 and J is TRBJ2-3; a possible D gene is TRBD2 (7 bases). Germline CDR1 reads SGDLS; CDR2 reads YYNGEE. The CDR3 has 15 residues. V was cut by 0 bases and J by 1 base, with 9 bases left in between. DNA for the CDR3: TGTGCCAGCAGCGTAGGGGGGGGCCGCACAGATACGCAGTATTTT. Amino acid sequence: CASSVGGGRTDTQYF.

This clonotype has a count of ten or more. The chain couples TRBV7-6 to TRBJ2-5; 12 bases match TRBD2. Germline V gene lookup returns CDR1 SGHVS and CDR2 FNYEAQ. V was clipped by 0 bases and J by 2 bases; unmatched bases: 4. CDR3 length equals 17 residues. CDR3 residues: CASSLATTSGGQETQYF. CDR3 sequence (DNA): TGTGCCAGCAGCTTAGCGACGACTAGCGGGGGACAAGAGACCCAGTACTTC.

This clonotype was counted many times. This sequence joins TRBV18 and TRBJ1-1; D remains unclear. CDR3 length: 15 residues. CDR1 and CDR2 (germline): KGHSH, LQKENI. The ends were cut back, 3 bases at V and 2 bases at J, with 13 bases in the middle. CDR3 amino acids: CASSPLKQLNTEAFF. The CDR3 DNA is TGTGCCAGCTCACCTCTAAAACAGCTTAACACTGAAGCTTTCTTT.